Below, 26 T cell receptor beta chains from the same sample are listed, as sequenced in a study of blood T cell repertoires in COVID-19. Repertoires were generated with immunoSEQ multiplex PCR, while TCRdb's copy carries only in-frame clones and drops some. Among 250,000 to 400,000 clones, 85% to 90% were seen once, and the ten largest hold less than 3.5%. Sequenced input: peripheral blood. These receptors were obtained from a woman aged 30 to 39 with COVID-19, enrolled during active disease.

The chain is built from TRBV7-2 and TRBJ2-2; 7 bases line up with TRBD2. Germline CDR1 is SGHTA and CDR2 is FQGNSA. V lost 3 bases and J lost 4; bases outside the gene matches: 8. This CDR3 region has 16 residues. In DNA, the CDR3 is TGTGCCAGCAGCTTCCGTGGACTAGTGGGCACCGGGGAGCTGTTTTTT. Its translation is CASSFRGLVGTGELFF.

This chain joins TRBV27 and TRBJ2-2, with D maybe TRBD1 (5 bases). Germline CDR1 reads MNHEY; CDR2 reads SMNVEV (reference sequence). CDR3 length equals 13 residues. V lost 5 bases and J 7 bases, leaving 11 bases between the germline ends. CDR3 protein: CASSLQGGGELFF. For the CDR3, the DNA is TGTGCCAGCAGTCTCCAGGGCGGCGGGGAGCTGTTTTTT.

About this clone: It may be a read error: a sequence one base away is much more abundant. The rearrangement uses TRBV7-2 and TRBJ1-5; 7 bases are a match to TRBD1. V lost 4 bases and J lost 5; bases outside the gene matches: 2. From germline, CDR1 is SGHTA and CDR2 FQGNSA. The CDR3 is 13 residues long. CDR3 amino acids: CASSSQGDQPQHF. CDR3 nucleotide sequence: TGTGCCAGCAGCTCCCAGGGGGATCAGCCCCAGCATTTT.

This chain links TRBV5-1 with TRBJ1-1; D possibly corresponds to TRBD1 (5 bases). The ends were cut back, 4 bases at V and 10 bases at J, with 14 bases in the middle. Germline-derived CDR1 and CDR2 are SGHRS and YFSETQ. This CDR3 comprises 12 residues. The CDR3, as DNA: TGCGCCAGCAGCCCCGGACAAAAGATAGCTTTCTTT. Translation gives CASSPGQKIAFF.

V usage is TRBV5-1 and J usage is TRBJ1-2; no clear D gene. The V end lost 2 bases, the J end lost 2 bases, and 7 bases lay between the germline ends. Per the germline V gene, CDR1 is SGHRS and CDR2 is YFSETQ. The CDR3 extends over 13 amino acids. This chain's CDR3 is CASSFPGNYGYTF. DNA for the CDR3: TGCGCCAGCAGCTTTCCGGGGAACTATGGCTACACCTTC.

This rearrangement joins TRBV19 to TRBJ1-5, with 9 bases matching TRBD1. CDR3 size: 17 residues. Per germline, CDR1 LNHDA and CDR2 SQIVND (reference sequence). Trimming cost V 5 bases and J 6 bases; bases outside gene matches: 14. The CDR3 region has the DNA TGTGCCAGTAGTTTACGGAACCCGGGACAGGGAATTCAGCCCCAGCATTTT. Translating it yields CASSLRNPGQGIQPQHF.

This chain links TRBV12-3 or TRBV12-4 with TRBJ2-1, with TRBD2 identical over 7 bases. CDR3 length: 12 amino acids. Unmatched junction bases numbered 4, after V lost 3 bases and J lost 11 bases. The CDR3 spells CASSLLAEKQFF. The CDR3 bases are TGTGCCAGCAGTTTGCTAGCGGAGAAGCAGTTCTTC.

This chain connects TRBV20-1 to TRBJ2-3; D is undetermined. The CDR3 has 11 amino acids. Per germline, CDR1 DFQATT and CDR2 SNEGSKA (reference sequence). V was clipped by 5 bases and J by 2 bases, with 5 bases between them. CDR3 loop: CSAPITDTQYF. As DNA, the CDR3 is TGCAGTGCTCCAATCACAGATACGCAGTATTTT.

The chain recombines TRBV9 with TRBJ2-3, with D perhaps matching TRBD1 (5 bases). The CDR3 spans 15 residues. Trimming took off 2 bases at V and 3 bases at J, with 13 bases between the two ends. The germline gives CDR1 SGDLS, CDR2 YYNGEE. In DNA form, the CDR3 reads TGTGCCAGCAGCGTTTCTGGGGCCCCAACAGATACGCAGTATTTT. It is translated as CASSVSGAPTDTQYF.

The chain combines TRBV29-1 with TRBJ2-1; a possible D gene is TRBD2 (5 bases). From germline, CDR1 is SQVTM and CDR2 ANQGSEA. The CDR3 totals 10 residues. V shed 6 bases and J shed 7 bases, with 7 bases lying between them. CDR3 protein: CSVWRNEQFF. In nucleotides, the CDR3 is TGCAGCGTCTGGAGGAATGAGCAGTTCTTC.

The gene calls are TRBV4-2 and TRBJ2-7; D remains unclear. The CDR3 is made up of 15 amino acids. CDR1 and CDR2 (germline): LGHNA, YNFKEQ. V lost 0 bases and J lost 0, with 9 bases in between. DNA for the CDR3: TGTGCCAGCAGCCAAGAAGTTCACAACTCCTACGAGCAGTACTTC. Amino acids: CASSQEVHNSYEQYF.

In this sample, this clone turned up many times. The chain employs TRBV7-9 and TRBJ2-7, with TRBD1 identical over 7 bases. CDR3 length: 14 amino acids. CDR1 is SEHNR and CDR2 is FQNEAQ in the germline V gene (reference sequence). The ends lost 1 base at V and 6 bases at J; junction bases unmatched: 6. As DNA, the CDR3 is TGTGCCAGCAGCTTAGACAGGGGCCATCTCGAGCAGTACTTC. This translates into CASSLDRGHLEQYF.

This chain connects TRBV19 to TRBJ2-1, with 7 positions matching TRBD1. The V gene end was trimmed by 1 base and the J gene end by 5 bases; junction bases not matched to a gene: 8. This CDR3 is 16 amino acids long. In germline, CDR1 is LNHDA, CDR2 SQIVND (reference sequence). This CDR3 reads CASSIGSDRYNNEQFF. CDR3 DNA: TGTGCCAGTAGTATAGGATCGGACAGGTATAACAATGAGCAGTTCTTC.

CDR3 sequence: CASSPRGRDTEAFF. In nucleotides, the CDR3 is TGTGCCAGTAGTCCCAGGGGACGGGACACTGAAGCTTTCTTT. The rearrangement uses TRBV19 and TRBJ1-1; perhaps TRBD1 as D (6 bases). V was pared by 5 bases and J by 3 bases, with 13 bases between. The CDR3 runs to 14 residues. CDR1 and CDR2 (germline): LNHDA, SQIVND (reference sequence). The full variable domain, its missing parts supplied by reference TRBV19 and TRBJ1-1, is DGGITQSPKYLFRKEGQNVTLSCEQNLNHDAMYWYRQDPGQGLRLIYYSQIVNDFQKGDIAEGYSVSREKKESFPLTVTSAQKNPTAFYLCASSPRGRDTEAFFGQGTRLTVV.

The chain carries TRBV2 and TRBJ2-7; D is unresolved. The length of the CDR3 is 10 residues. CDR1 is SNHLY and CDR2 is FYNNEI in the germline V gene. Trimming removed 4 bases at V and 5 bases at J, with 3 bases between. The CDR3 region has the DNA TGTGCCAGCAGTGGGCACGAGCAGTACTTC. It yields the protein CASSGHEQYF.

This clone has a single count. The J gene is TRBJ2-1, the V gene TRBV5-1; tentatively, D is TRBD2 (6 bases). Deletions cut 0 bases from V and 4 bases from J, with 11 bases between. Germline V CDR1 and CDR2: SGHRS, YFSETQ. The CDR3 covers 15 residues. Written as DNA, the CDR3 is TGCGCCAGCAGCTTGGGAACTAGCAAATACAATGAGCAGTTCTTC. Its protein is CASSLGTSKYNEQFF.

The chain combines TRBV2 with TRBJ1-1; D possibly corresponds to TRBD1 (6 bases). The germline CDR1 and CDR2 sequences are SNHLY and FYNNEI. Trimming left V 5 bases short and J 5 bases short, with 15 bases between. This CDR3 spans 14 amino acids. The CDR3 here is CASSLPLGGTEAFF. CDR3 DNA sequence: TGTGCCAGCAGTTTACCCCTAGGGGGTACTGAAGCTTTCTTT.

V and J are TRBV18 and TRBJ2-5, with 7 bases matching TRBD1. CDR3 length: 14 amino acids. Trimming took 4 bases from V and 9 from J; bases not matched to a gene: 11. Germline V gene data show CDR1 as KGHSH and CDR2 as LQKENI. The CDR3 loop reads CASSRDSLGEAQYF. The CDR3 nucleotides are TGTGCCAGCTCACGGGACAGCTTGGGCGAAGCCCAGTACTTC.

Details on this clone: A read error is possible here, since a much larger clone lies one base away. This chain joins TRBV27 and TRBJ1-2; 7 bases are shared with TRBD1. Germline loops: CDR1 MNHEY, CDR2 SMNVEV (reference sequence). Trimming cost V 5 bases and J 4 bases; bases outside gene matches: 4. This CDR3 is built from 13 residues. The CDR3, as DNA: TGTGCCAGCAGTCAGACAGGGAGCTATGGCTACACCTTC. This codes for CASSQTGSYGYTF.

The V gene is TRBV27, the J gene TRBJ2-7; D might be TRBD1 (6 bases). Germline CDR1 MNHEY, CDR2 SMNVEV (reference sequence). The CDR3 has 13 residues. V gave up 6 bases and J gave up 3 bases, with 12 bases separating them. CDR3 DNA: TGTGCCAGCAGACCAGGGGTTGGCTACGAGCAGTACTTC. This sequence encodes CASRPGVGYEQYF.

The J gene is TRBJ2-1, the V gene TRBV7-8, with TRBD2 matching 11 bases. V was pared by 5 bases and J by 3 bases, with 3 bases of the junction left unmatched. The CDR3 totals 15 residues. The germline CDR1 and CDR2 sequences are SGHVS and FQNEAQ. The CDR3: CASSAGLADYNEQFF. The DNA for the CDR3 is TGTGCCAGCAGCGCGGGACTAGCGGACTACAATGAGCAGTTCTTC.

The V call is TRBV7-9, the J call TRBJ2-1; D is uncertain. CDR3 length: 18 residues. Germline CDR1 is SEHNR and CDR2 is FQNEAQ (reference sequence). Trimming pared 4 bases from V and 0 bases from J, leaving 19 bases between. Here the CDR3 reads CASSSVSRPFFSYNEQFF. The CDR3 bases are TGTGCCAGCAGCTCTGTCAGCAGGCCTTTTTTCTCCTACAATGAGCAGTTCTTC.

The chain uses TRBV6-6 and TRBJ2-2, with a weak D call TRBD2 (5 bases). V lost 10 bases to trimming and J lost 2 bases, with 17 bases between them. Germline CDR1 reads MNHNY; CDR2 reads SVGAGI (reference sequence). CDR3 size: 15 residues. The CDR3, as DNA: TGTGCCACCCGGTGGGAGAGTCTAAACACCGGGGAGCTGTTTTTT. Translated: CATRWESLNTGELFF.

V usage is TRBV21-1 and J usage is TRBJ2-1; the DNA was not used to check the table's D call, TRBD1. TRBV21-1 corresponds to a pseudogene. The CDR3 has 15 residues. The DNA of the CDR3 is TGTGCCAGCAGGAGACAGGGGGCTACGACCAATGAGCAGTTCTTC. Protein product: CASRRQGATTNEQFF.

The rearrangement links TRBV6-6 to TRBJ2-3; 12 bases are shared with TRBD2. The CDR3 has 16 amino acids. Germline CDR1 and CDR2: MNHNY and SVGAGI (reference sequence). J was trimmed by 0 bases and V by 5 bases; bases with no gene match: 3. CDR3 region: CASSRLAGVSTDTQYF. CDR3 nucleotide sequence: TGTGCCAGCAGTCGACTAGCGGGAGTCAGCACAGATACGCAGTATTTT.

J is TRBJ1-1 and V is TRBV12-3 or TRBV12-4; D remains unclear. The CDR3 has 13 amino acids. Trimming took off 8 bases at V and 0 bases at J, with 10 bases between the two ends. In nucleotides, the CDR3 is TGTGCCAGCGCCCCACAGATGAACACTGAAGCTTTCTTT. Translated: CASAPQMNTEAFF.